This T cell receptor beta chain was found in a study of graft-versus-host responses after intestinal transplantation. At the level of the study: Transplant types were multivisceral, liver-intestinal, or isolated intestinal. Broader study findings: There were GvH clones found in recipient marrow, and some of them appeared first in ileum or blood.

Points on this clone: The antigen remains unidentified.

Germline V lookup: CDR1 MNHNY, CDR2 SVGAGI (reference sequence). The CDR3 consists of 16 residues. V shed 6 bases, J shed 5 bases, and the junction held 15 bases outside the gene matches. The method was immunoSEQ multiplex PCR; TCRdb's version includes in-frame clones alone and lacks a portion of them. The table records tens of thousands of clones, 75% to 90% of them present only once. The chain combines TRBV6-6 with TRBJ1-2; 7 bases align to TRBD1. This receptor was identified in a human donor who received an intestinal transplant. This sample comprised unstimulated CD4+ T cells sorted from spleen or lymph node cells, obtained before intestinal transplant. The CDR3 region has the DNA TGTGCCAGCAGCCCACCTTACAGGGGTGGAGGTTATGGCTACACCTTC. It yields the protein CASSPPYRGGGYGYTF.